Given below is one T cell receptor (beta chain) in context. What it recognizes is unknown. Repertoires were generated with immunoSEQ multiplex PCR, while TCRdb's copy carries only in-frame clones and drops some. The repertoire has tens of thousands of clones, roughly 84% of them found once; the top ten carry roughly 21%. This sample is drawn from a study of identifying expanded T cells in peripheral blood. This CDR3 has 13 residues. Germline assignment: CDR1 SGHAT and CDR2 FQNNGV. V lost 7 bases and J lost 4, with 11 bases in between. General study points: Across healthy donors, higher total template counts meant significantly greater roughly two-week count variance.

The material sequenced was blood. This rearrangement joins TRBV11-2 to TRBJ2-1; weak D call: TRBD1 (6 bases). This clonotype was sampled from a person aged 18-70 years in good health. The CDR3 here is CASTPTGYNEQFF. The CDR3 nucleotides are TGTGCCAGCACCCCGACAGGTTACAATGAGCAGTTCTTC.